This T cell receptor (beta chain) was retrieved from a study of T cell responses to AZD1222 COVID-19 vaccine. From germline, CDR1 is LNHDA and CDR2 SQIVND (reference sequence). The CDR3 has 15 residues. Deletions cut 6 bases from V and 3 bases from J, with 17 bases between. Generated by immunoSEQ multiplex PCR, the TCRdb table keeps only in-frame clones and is missing some. The sample contains 130,000 to 150,000 clones, over 75% of which appear only once. The chain employs TRBV19 and TRBJ1-2; D possibly corresponds to TRBD1 (5 bases). Specimen: peripheral blood, collected 28 days after the second dose of the MenACWY control vaccine. This clonotype was sampled from an adult who received the MenACWY meningococcal vaccine as a control. The CDR3 loop is CASSLHQDIDYGYTF. In DNA, the CDR3 is TGTGCCAGTAGCCTTCACCAGGACATAGACTATGGCTACACCTTC.